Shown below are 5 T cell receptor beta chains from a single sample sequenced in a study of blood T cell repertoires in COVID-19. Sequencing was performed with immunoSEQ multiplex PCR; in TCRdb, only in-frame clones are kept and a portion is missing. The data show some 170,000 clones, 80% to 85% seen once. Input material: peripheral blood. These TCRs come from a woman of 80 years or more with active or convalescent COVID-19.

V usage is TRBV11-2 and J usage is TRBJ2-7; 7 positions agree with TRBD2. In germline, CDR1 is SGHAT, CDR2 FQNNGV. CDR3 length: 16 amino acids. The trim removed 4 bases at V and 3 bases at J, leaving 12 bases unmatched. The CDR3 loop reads CASSSTPGGGIYEQYF. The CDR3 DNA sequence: TGTGCCAGCAGCTCCACCCCCGGGGGAGGGATCTACGAGCAGTACTTC.

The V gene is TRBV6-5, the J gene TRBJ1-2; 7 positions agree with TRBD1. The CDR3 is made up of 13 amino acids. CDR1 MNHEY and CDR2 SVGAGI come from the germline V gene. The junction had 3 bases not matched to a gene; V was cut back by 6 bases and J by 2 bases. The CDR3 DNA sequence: TGTGCCAGCAGAGTGGACAGGAACTATGGCTACACCTTC. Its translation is CASRVDRNYGYTF.

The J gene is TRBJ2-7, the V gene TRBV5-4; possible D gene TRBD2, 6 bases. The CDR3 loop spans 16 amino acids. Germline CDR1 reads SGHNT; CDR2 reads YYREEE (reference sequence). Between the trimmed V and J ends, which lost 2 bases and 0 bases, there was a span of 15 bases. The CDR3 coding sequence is TGTGCCAGCAGCTTCTACGGAGGGGATTCCTCCTACGAGCAGTACTTC. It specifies CASSFYGGDSSYEQYF. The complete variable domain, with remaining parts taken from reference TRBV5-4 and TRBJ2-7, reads ETGVTQSPTHLIKTRGQQVTLRCSSQSGHNTVSWYQQALGQGPQFIFQYYREEENGRGNFPPRFSGLQFPNYSSELNVNALELDDSALYLCASSFYGGDSSYEQYFGPGTRLTVT.

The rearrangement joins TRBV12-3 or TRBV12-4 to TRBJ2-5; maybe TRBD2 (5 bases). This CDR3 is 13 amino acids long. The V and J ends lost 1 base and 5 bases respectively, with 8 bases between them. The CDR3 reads CASSLGPGETQYF. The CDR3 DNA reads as TGTGCCAGCAGTTTAGGACCGGGGGAGACCCAGTACTTC.

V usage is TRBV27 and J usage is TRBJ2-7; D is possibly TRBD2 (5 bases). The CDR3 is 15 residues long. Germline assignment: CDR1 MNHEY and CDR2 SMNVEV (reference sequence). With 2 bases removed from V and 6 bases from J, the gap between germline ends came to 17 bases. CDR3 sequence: CASSLRAVAGPEQYF. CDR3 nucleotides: TGTGCCAGCAGTTTAAGGGCAGTGGCGGGTCCCGAGCAGTACTTC.